These 10 T cell receptor beta chains originate from one sample sequenced in a study of blood T cell repertoires in COVID-19. The table came from immunoSEQ multiplex PCR; TCRdb's copy has only in-frame clones and leaves some out. The top ten clones hold 10% to 15% of a sample with under 300,000 clones, approximately 85% of them seen once. Sequenced: peripheral blood. Receptors were obtained from a human donor in a cohort sampled during active COVID-19.

The chain employs TRBV10-3 and TRBJ2-1; TRBD2 matches 12 bases. J was trimmed by 6 bases and V by 6 bases; bases with no gene match: 6. In germline, CDR1 is ENHRY, CDR2 SYGVKD. The CDR3 contains 15 residues. CDR3 bases: TGTGCCATCAGCCCCGGACTAGCGGGAATCAATGAGCAGTTCTTC. It specifies CAISPGLAGINEQFF.

The rearrangement joins TRBV18 to TRBJ1-5; D perhaps matches TRBD1 (6 bases). Germline V gene lookup returns CDR1 KGHSH and CDR2 LQKENI. CDR3 length: 15 residues. The V gene lost 1 base and the J gene lost 2 bases, with 9 bases spanning the gap. This chain's CDR3 is CASSPRAGGNQPQHF. CDR3 DNA: TGTGCCAGCTCACCACGGGCAGGGGGCAATCAGCCCCAGCATTTT.

The CDR3 nucleotides read TGTGCCACGGGACTAGCGGGAGTCACCGGGGAGCTGTTTTTT. This sequence encodes CATGLAGVTGELFF. The chain couples TRBV24-1 to TRBJ2-2; the match to TRBD2 covers 14 bases. Germline CDR1 is KGHDR and CDR2 is SFDVKD. Unmatched junction bases numbered 1, after V lost 10 bases and J lost 4 bases. The CDR3 has 14 amino acids.

The chain joins TRBV2 to TRBJ2-5, with D possibly being TRBD2 (6 bases). This CDR3 is 16 amino acids long. The germline V gene has CDR1 SNHLY and CDR2 FYNNEI. The V and J ends lost 3 bases and 5 bases respectively, with 19 bases between them. CDR3 coding DNA: TGTGCCAGCAGTGAGAGTTTCGGGACTCTACCCGAGACCCAGTACTTC. Translated: CASSESFGTLPETQYF.

V and J are TRBV5-4 and TRBJ1-6, with D unclear. Trimming took 7 bases from V and 3 from J, leaving 8 bases between them. The CDR3 has 13 amino acids. Germline CDR1 is SGHNT and CDR2 is YYREEE (reference sequence). The CDR3 nucleotides read TGTGCCAGCGGGCAGGACTATAATTCACCCCTCCACTTT. Translating gives CASGQDYNSPLHF.

A single count supports this clone. The chain uses TRBV3-1 (or the pseudogene TRBV3-2) and TRBJ1-5; 7 bases agree with TRBD1. CDR1 is LGHDT, CDR2 YNNKEL, per germline (reference sequence). V was clipped by 5 bases and J by 11 bases; unmatched bases: 6. This CDR3 is 12 amino acids long. CDR3 protein: CASSGDREAQHF. CDR3 DNA sequence: TGTGCCAGCAGCGGTGACAGGGAGGCCCAGCATTTT.

The gene calls are TRBV7-9 and TRBJ2-1; 8 nucleotides line up with TRBD2. The CDR3 has 15 residues. After removal of 2 bases from V and 6 bases from J, the junction contained 6 bases not matched to a gene. Germline lookup yields CDR1 SEHNR and CDR2 FQNEAQ (reference sequence). As DNA, the CDR3 is TGTGCCAGCAGCTTATGGGGGACTAGTGGCAATGAGCAGTTCTTC. Protein product: CASSLWGTSGNEQFF. The full variable domain, in which reference TRBV7-9 and TRBJ2-1 provide the parts outside the CDR3, is DTGVSQNPRHKITKRGQNVTFRCDPISEHNRLYWYRQTLGQGPEFLTYFQNEAQLEKSRLLSDRFSAERPKGSFSTLEIQRTEQGDSAMYLCASSLWGTSGNEQFFGPGTRLTVL.

The chain employs TRBV3-1 (or the pseudogene TRBV3-2) and TRBJ1-6; 8 bases align to TRBD1. The CDR3 extends over 13 amino acids. The J segment lost 7 bases and the V segment lost 8 bases, leaving 4 bases of the junction unmatched. The germline gives CDR1 LGHDT, CDR2 YNNKEL (reference sequence). CDR3 sequence (DNA): TGTGCCAGCGCCGACAGGGGAAATTCACCCCTCCACTTT. Translated, it gives CASADRGNSPLHF.

The rearrangement uses TRBV7-9 and TRBJ1-1; 7 bases are shared with TRBD1. The junction had 7 bases not matched to a gene; V was cut back by 2 bases and J by 4 bases. This CDR3 region has 15 residues. Germline CDR1 is SEHNR and CDR2 is FQNEAQ (reference sequence). The CDR3 DNA sequence: TGTGCCAGCAGCTTAACAGGGGCGAGGGGCACTGAAGCTTTCTTT. Translated: CASSLTGARGTEAFF. Full variable domain (rest looked up from reference TRBV7-9 and TRBJ1-1): DTGVSQNPRHKITKRGQNVTFRCDPISEHNRLYWYRQTLGQGPEFLTYFQNEAQLEKSRLLSDRFSAERPKGSFSTLEIQRTEQGDSAMYLCASSLTGARGTEAFFGQGTRLTVV.

The rearrangement links TRBV6-2 or TRBV6-3 to TRBJ1-1; 11 bases line up with TRBD1. Germline values: CDR1 MNHEY, CDR2 SVGEGT. This CDR3 has 16 residues. Trimming removed 3 bases from V and 1 base from J; junction bases left unmatched: 4. The CDR3 sequence is CASSYRTGGANTEAFF. The CDR3, as DNA: TGTGCCAGCAGTTATCGGACAGGGGGCGCGAACACTGAAGCTTTCTTT.